Listed below are T cell receptor beta chains from one sample, sequenced in a study of cytomegalovirus exposure and HLA in healthy donors. Measured with immunoSEQ multiplex PCR; TCRdb has only the in-frame clones, and not every one. In the table there are about 150,000 clones, more than 60% of which are singletons. Source material: PBMCs. These receptors originate from a man aged 25-45 years in good health and CMV-seropositive. The CDR3 runs from the conserved cysteine through the conserved F or W. The D gene is left open where the match is weak. Size values are once, few and many counts, or a class for expanded clones, and some rows have none.

V gene: TRBV19; D gene: .; J gene: TRBJ2-6; clone size: .; CDR3 protein: CASNSNQGSGANVLTF; CDR3 DNA: TGTGCCAGTAACAGTAATCAGGGCTCTGGGGCCAACGTCCTGACTTTC
V gene: TRBV18; D gene: .; J gene: TRBJ2-5; clone size: .; CDR3 protein: CASSTGQQETQYF; CDR3 DNA: TGTGCCAGCTCAACTGGACAGCAAGAGACCCAGTACTTC
V gene: TRBV10-2; D gene: TRBD2; J gene: TRBJ2-1; clone size: .; CDR3 protein: CASIETSGTYEQFF; CDR3 DNA: TGCGCCAGCATTGAGACTAGCGGGACATATGAGCAGTTCTTC
V gene: TRBV2; D gene: .; J gene: TRBJ2-5; clone size: .; CDR3 protein: CASSDSLAGQETQYF; CDR3 DNA: TGTGCCAGCAGTGATTCTCTCGCGGGTCAAGAGACCCAGTACTTC
V gene: TRBV7-3; D gene: TRBD1; J gene: TRBJ2-1; clone size: .; CDR3 protein: CASSSNTGTGGVQFF; CDR3 DNA: TGTGCCAGCAGCTCCAATACCGGGACAGGGGGCGTGCAGTTCTTC
V gene: TRBV5-1; D gene: .; J gene: TRBJ2-2; clone size: few; CDR3 protein: CASSLDRVAGELFF; CDR3 DNA: TGCGCCAGCAGCTTGGACAGGGTGGCCGGGGAGCTGTTTTTT
V gene: TRBV7-2; D gene: TRBD1; J gene: TRBJ2-7; clone size: .; CDR3 protein: CASSWTGTGADEQYF; CDR3 DNA: TGTGCCAGCAGCTGGACCGGGACAGGGGCGGACGAGCAGTACTTC
V gene: TRBV30; D gene: .; J gene: TRBJ1-1; clone size: .; CDR3 protein: CAWSHHSWNTEAFF; CDR3 DNA: TGTGCCTGGAGCCACCACAGCTGGAACACTGAAGCTTTCTTT
V gene: TRBV30; D gene: .; J gene: TRBJ2-3; clone size: .; CDR3 protein: CAWSVFESGDTQYF; CDR3 DNA: TGTGCCTGGAGTGTATTTGAATCGGGGGATACGCAGTATTTT
V gene: TRBV4-1; D gene: .; J gene: TRBJ2-3; clone size: .; CDR3 protein: CASSQPTGHHSSTDTQYF; CDR3 DNA: TGCGCCAGCAGCCAACCCACGGGACATCATTCTAGCACAGATACGCAGTATTTT
V gene: TRBV10-3; D gene: TRBD2; J gene: TRBJ2-2; clone size: .; CDR3 protein: CAISESSGSVATGELFF; CDR3 DNA: TGTGCCATCAGTGAGTCTAGCGGGAGTGTCGCGACCGGGGAGCTGTTTTTT
V gene: TRBV28; D gene: TRBD1; J gene: TRBJ1-2; clone size: .; CDR3 protein: CASRTGGQGVGGYTF; CDR3 DNA: TGTGCCAGCAGGACCGGGGGACAGGGGGTTGGAGGCTACACCTTC
V gene: TRBV28; D gene: TRBD1; J gene: TRBJ1-5; clone size: .; CDR3 protein: CASSLYLGTESNQPQHF; CDR3 DNA: TGTGCCAGCAGTTTATACTTGGGGACAGAGAGCAATCAGCCCCAGCATTTT
V gene: TRBV30; D gene: TRBD2; J gene: TRBJ2-3; clone size: .; CDR3 protein: CAWTQAGGSDTQYF; CDR3 DNA: TGTGCCTGGACACAAGCGGGAGGTTCAGATACGCAGTATTTT
V gene: TRBV10-1; D gene: TRBD1; J gene: TRBJ1-1; clone size: .; CDR3 protein: CASSEDTGTGCEAFF; CDR3 DNA: TGCGCCAGCAGTGAGGACACCGGGACAGGGTGCGAAGCTTTCTTT
V gene: TRBV5-1; D gene: .; J gene: TRBJ2-7; clone size: .; CDR3 protein: CASSFLVNPYEQYF; CDR3 DNA: TGTGCCAGCAGCTTTCTTGTCAACCCCTACGAGCAGTACTTC
V gene: TRBV4-1; D gene: TRBD1; J gene: TRBJ2-1; clone size: once; CDR3 protein: CASSQDSGTGWIGEQFF; CDR3 DNA: TGCGCCAGCAGCCAAGATTCAGGGACAGGGTGGATCGGCGAGCAGTTCTTC
V gene: TRBV11-3; D gene: .; J gene: TRBJ2-2; clone size: .; CDR3 protein: CASSSTRATGELFF; CDR3 DNA: TGTGCCAGCAGCTCAACGCGGGCAACCGGGGAGCTGTTTTTT
V gene: TRBV6-6; D gene: .; J gene: TRBJ2-5; clone size: .; CDR3 protein: CASSALSGAQGEQYF; CDR3 DNA: TGTGCCAGCAGTGCCCTTAGCGGGGCCCAGGGGGAGCAGTACTTC
V gene: TRBV2; D gene: .; J gene: TRBJ2-1; clone size: .; CDR3 protein: CASSPTAPRYNEQFF; CDR3 DNA: TGTGCCAGCAGTCCGACAGCGCCACGTTACAATGAGCAGTTCTTC
V gene: TRBV10-2; D gene: .; J gene: TRBJ2-2; clone size: .; CDR3 protein: CASSESRDTGELFF; CDR3 DNA: TGCGCCAGCAGTGAGTCGCGGGACACCGGGGAGCTGTTTTTT
V gene: TRBV18; D gene: TRBD1; J gene: TRBJ1-1; clone size: .; CDR3 protein: CASSQNWDRANTEAFF; CDR3 DNA: TGTGCCAGCTCACAGAATTGGGACAGAGCGAACACTGAAGCTTTCTTT
V gene: TRBV6-5; D gene: TRBD2; J gene: TRBJ2-3; clone size: few; CDR3 protein: CASSLAGGTDTQYF; CDR3 DNA: TGTGCCAGCAGTTTAGCGGGAGGTACAGATACGCAGTATTTT
V gene: TRBV18; D gene: .; J gene: TRBJ2-1; clone size: .; CDR3 protein: CASSPGALRRSEQFF; CDR3 DNA: TGTGCCAGCTCCCCCGGCGCCCTTCGCAGGTCGGAGCAGTTCTTC
V gene: TRBV4-1; D gene: .; J gene: TRBJ1-2; clone size: .; CDR3 protein: CASSPGNYSPGLYYGYTF; CDR3 DNA: TGCGCCAGCAGCCCAGGAAACTACTCACCGGGACTTTACTATGGCTACACCTTC
V gene: TRBV5-1; D gene: TRBD2; J gene: TRBJ2-3; clone size: .; CDR3 protein: CASSLTRGRSPGSRADTQYF; CDR3 DNA: TGCGCCAGCAGCTTGACCCGCGGGAGGTCCCCGGGGTCCCGCGCAGATACGCAGTATTTT
V gene: TRBV5-1; D gene: TRBD1; J gene: TRBJ2-2; clone size: .; CDR3 protein: CASSLQGAQWELFF; CDR3 DNA: TGCGCCAGCAGCTTGCAGGGGGCTCAGTGGGAGCTGTTTTTT
V gene: TRBV6-4; D gene: .; J gene: TRBJ1-1; clone size: .; CDR3 protein: CASRDNGDMNTEAFF; CDR3 DNA: TGTGCCAGCAGAGATAACGGGGACATGAACACTGAAGCTTTCTTT
V gene: TRBV6-1; D gene: TRBD2; J gene: TRBJ2-7; clone size: .; CDR3 protein: CASSASGTSPYEQYF; CDR3 DNA: TGTGCCAGCAGTGCCTCCGGGACTAGTCCTTACGAGCAGTACTTC
V gene: TRBV21-1; D gene: .; J gene: TRBJ2-2; clone size: .; CDR3 protein: CASSKTLKGTFQDTGELFF; CDR3 DNA: TGTGCCAGCAGCAAAACCCTTAAAGGTACGTTTCAGGACACCGGGGAGCTGTTTTTT
V gene: TRBV28; D gene: .; J gene: TRBJ2-7; clone size: few; CDR3 protein: CASSLTGVTEQYF; CDR3 DNA: TGTGCCAGCAGTTTAACGGGAGTTACCGAGCAGTACTTC
V gene: TRBV5-1; D gene: TRBD2; J gene: TRBJ2-7; clone size: few; CDR3 protein: CASSRAGTSGTEQYF; CDR3 DNA: TGCGCCAGCAGCCGGGCCGGGACTAGCGGGACCGAGCAGTACTTC
V gene: TRBV2; D gene: .; J gene: TRBJ2-1; clone size: .; CDR3 protein: CASSELPNYNEQFF; CDR3 DNA: TGTGCCAGCAGTGAATTACCTAACTACAATGAGCAGTTCTTC
V gene: TRBV28; D gene: .; J gene: TRBJ1-1; clone size: .; CDR3 protein: CASSLLQISGSEAFF; CDR3 DNA: TGTGCCAGCAGTCTCCTACAGATCTCAGGGTCGGAGGCTTTCTTT
V gene: TRBV6-6; D gene: .; J gene: TRBJ1-3; clone size: .; CDR3 protein: CASSNDRNTIYF; CDR3 DNA: TGTGCCAGCAGTAACGACAGAAACACCATATATTTT
V gene: TRBV27; D gene: .; J gene: TRBJ2-2; clone size: few; CDR3 protein: CASSLAGGELFF; CDR3 DNA: TGTGCCAGCAGTTTAGCGGGTGGGGAGCTGTTTTTT
V gene: TRBV5-6; D gene: .; J gene: TRBJ2-2; clone size: few; CDR3 protein: CASSLLEGAGELFF; CDR3 DNA: TGTGCCAGCAGCTTACTTGAGGGTGCCGGGGAGCTGTTTTTT
V gene: TRBV29-1; D gene: .; J gene: TRBJ1-1; clone size: once; CDR3 protein: CSVEDQGGTEAFF; CDR3 DNA: TGCAGCGTTGAAGATCAGGGAGGAACTGAAGCTTTCTTT
V gene: TRBV18; D gene: .; J gene: TRBJ1-1; clone size: .; CDR3 protein: CASSEGGVGNTEAFF; CDR3 DNA: TGTGCCAGCTCCGAAGGGGGGGTCGGGAACACTGAAGCTTTCTTT
V gene: TRBV6-1; D gene: TRBD2; J gene: TRBJ2-1; clone size: many; CDR3 protein: CASSEELAGANEQFF; CDR3 DNA: TGTGCCAGCAGTGAAGAACTAGCGGGAGCCAATGAGCAGTTCTTC
V gene: TRBV28; D gene: TRBD1; J gene: TRBJ1-2; clone size: .; CDR3 protein: CASRSTGTHYGYTF; CDR3 DNA: TGTGCCAGCAGGTCGACAGGGACCCACTATGGCTACACCTTC
V gene: TRBV5-8; D gene: .; J gene: TRBJ2-5; clone size: .; CDR3 protein: CASSLGQGGETQYF; CDR3 DNA: TGTGCCAGCAGCTTGGGGCAGGGGGGAGAGACCCAGTACTTC
V gene: TRBV6-4; D gene: .; J gene: TRBJ1-3; clone size: few; CDR3 protein: CASNYRASTGNTIYF; CDR3 DNA: TGTGCCAGCAATTACAGGGCATCCACTGGAAACACCATATATTTT
V gene: TRBV7-9; D gene: TRBD2; J gene: TRBJ2-7; clone size: .; CDR3 protein: CASSLTAGGNEQYF; CDR3 DNA: TGTGCCAGCAGCTTAACGGCGGGAGGTAACGAGCAGTACTTC
V gene: TRBV4-2; D gene: .; J gene: TRBJ1-3; clone size: .; CDR3 protein: CASSQVGGSVAGNTIYF; CDR3 DNA: TGTGCCAGCAGCCAAGTGGGGGGATCGGTTGCGGGAAACACCATATATTTT
V gene: TRBV18; D gene: .; J gene: TRBJ1-1; clone size: .; CDR3 protein: CASSPTWVRDDTEAFF; CDR3 DNA: TGTGCCAGCTCACCAACCTGGGTCAGGGATGACACTGAAGCTTTCTTT
V gene: TRBV30; D gene: .; J gene: TRBJ2-7; clone size: .; CDR3 protein: CAWTLKGNPYEQYF; CDR3 DNA: TGTGCCTGGACCCTGAAGGGGAATCCCTACGAGCAGTACTTC